This T cell receptor (beta chain) was found in a study of shared clonotypes between healthy human individuals. Worth noting for this clone: Its antigen remains unknown.

Points from the study as a whole: Tissues were not sampled, only blood, and their repertoires likely differ.

Clones were read by immunoSEQ multiplex PCR, and TCRdb kept only the in-frame ones, dropping some. The table lists 180,000 or so clones, 85% to 95% of them singletons. The germline CDR1 and CDR2 sequences are MDHEN and SYDVKM. The CDR3 has 17 residues. Trimming removed 2 bases from V and 1 base from J; junction bases left unmatched: 10. Input material: naive CD4+ T cells sorted from blood. The subset: CD45RA+ positively selected. The gene calls are TRBV28 and TRBJ1-1; TRBD1 matches 7 bases. This receptor was taken from a woman aged 25 to 45 in good health. In DNA form, the CDR3 reads TGTGCCAGCAGTTTAGCCCCCGCGACAGGGCGGAACACTGAAGCTTTCTTT. It yields the protein CASSLAPATGRNTEAFF.